This TCR beta chain is from a study of blood T cell repertoires in COVID-19 (dated by TCRdb to 2019 to 2021). About the investigation overall: The collaborator samples originated in the United States, Italy and Spain and spanned the acute and convalescent phases of COVID-19. The prospective study material was composed of cDNA or gDNA derived from T cells, B-cell-depleted T cells, or PBMCs. A de-identified subject ID, COVID-19 status, age in years and sex were almost always included in the sample metadata. The samples were drawn from the first 160 participants of the ongoing ImmuneRACE study and from some 1,300 subjects provided by 6 global collaborators. Where HLA class I and class II types were available, the types were taken from metadata supplied by the sample provider, not from assay-based typing. Deeply sampled blood TCRbeta repertoires from subjects exposed to, actively infected with, or recovered from COVID-19 were included in the dataset. The repertoires were released in a freely available public database meant as a resource for research on the immune response to SARS-CoV-2. What the authors observed across the whole study: The amount of clinical and demographic metadata varied by source and participant and was provided uncurated.

In the prospective study, participants were roughly 18 to 95 years old, resided in under 30 geographic areas of the United States, and were enrolled through a virtual design. In the prospective study, participants were assigned to cohorts based on the clinical history participants reported in a screening survey and a study questionnaire. In the prospective study, mobile phlebotomists collected whole blood, serum and a nasopharyngeal or oropharyngeal swab from each participant. Over a roughly 2-month period, participants in the prospective study had the option of providing additional blood draws and questionnaires. Prospective study blood samples were shipped either frozen or at room temperature before DNA extraction. A single count supports this clone. It lacks a known antigen. Per-base quality was not reported, and no clone a single base away is much larger than it. The immunoSEQ Assay, a bias-controlled multiplex PCR, was used to amplify TCRbeta CDR3 regions from genomic DNA. As for how the authors treated the data: Nucleated cell counts per sample were estimated from amplification of reference gene primers within the assay. To quantify the absolute abundance of each unique TCRbeta CDR3 rearrangement, sequence reads were collapsed and filtered. For each sample, productive Simpson clonality was calculated by taking the square root of Simpson's diversity index across productive rearrangements. TCRdb's version of the immuneACCESS table is confined to in-frame rearrangements and falls short of the full clone set. An unresolved V gene accounts for under half of the shortfall where checked; the remainder is of unknown origin. V, J and clone size derive from that table, while D and trimming were established from the DNA sequence. Here the sample has 200,000 to 300,000 clones; around 88% occur a single time. Jointly, the top ten make up 1% to 1.5% of the sample.

V is cut back by 2 bases and J by 6 bases, with 9 bases in the junction unmatched. From the cysteine up to the phenylalanine, the CDR3 has a length of 16 residues. The retained sequence is limited to the CDR3, 48 bases, with the frame set at the first base. CDR1 and CDR2, looked up from the germline V gene, are LGHNA and YSLEER. Recombination joined TRBV4-3 with TRBJ1-1, with 10 middle bases fitting TRBD1. The material sequenced was PBMCs or T cells enriched from blood (not recorded which). This TCR derives from a woman between 35 and 50 years old with acute COVID-19. The CDR3 protein: CASSQLPDRGNAEAFF. The bases are TGCGCCAGCAGCCAACTCCCGGACAGGGGGAATGCTGAAGCTTTCTTT.